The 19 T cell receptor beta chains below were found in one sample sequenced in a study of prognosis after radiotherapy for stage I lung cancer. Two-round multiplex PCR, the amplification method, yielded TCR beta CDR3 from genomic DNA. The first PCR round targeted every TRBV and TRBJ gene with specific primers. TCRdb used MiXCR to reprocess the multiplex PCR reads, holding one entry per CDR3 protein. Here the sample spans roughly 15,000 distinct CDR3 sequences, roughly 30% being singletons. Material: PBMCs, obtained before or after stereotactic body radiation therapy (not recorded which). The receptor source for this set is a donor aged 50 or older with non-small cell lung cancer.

The CDR3 loop is CSPAVVAGGYVTDTQYF. The CDR3 coding sequence is TGCAGTCCTGCGGTGGTAGCGGGAGGCTACGTCACAGATACGCAGTATTTT. The chain joins TRBV20-1 to TRBJ2-3; TRBD2 matches at 10 bases. The CDR3 contains 17 residues. From germline, CDR1 is DFQATT and CDR2 SNEGSKA (reference sequence). Unmatched junction bases numbered 16, after V lost 8 bases and J lost 2 bases.

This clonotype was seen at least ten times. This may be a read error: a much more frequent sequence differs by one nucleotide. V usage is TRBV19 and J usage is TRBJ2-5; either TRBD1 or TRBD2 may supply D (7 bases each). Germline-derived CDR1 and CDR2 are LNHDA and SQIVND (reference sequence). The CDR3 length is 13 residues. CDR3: CASSASGGEAQYF. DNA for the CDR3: TGCGCCAGTAGTGCGTCAGGGGGGGAGGCCCAGTACTTC.

CDR3: CASSVRPSYEQYF. The CDR3, as DNA: TGCGCCAGCAGCGTGAGACCCTCCTACGAGCAGTACTTC. J is TRBJ2-7 and V is TRBV5-1, with unresolved D. Germline CDR1 reads SGHRS; CDR2 reads YFSETQ. The V end was cut by 4 bases, the J end by 0 bases, with 8 bases between. This CDR3 contains 13 residues.

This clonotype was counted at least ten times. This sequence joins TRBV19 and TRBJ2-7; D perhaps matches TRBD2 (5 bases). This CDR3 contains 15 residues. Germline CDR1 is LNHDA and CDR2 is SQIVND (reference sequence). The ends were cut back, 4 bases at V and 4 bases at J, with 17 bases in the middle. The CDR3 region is CASSSSENLRYEQYF. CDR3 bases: TGTGCCAGTAGTAGTAGCGAGAACCTCAGATACGAGCAGTACTTC. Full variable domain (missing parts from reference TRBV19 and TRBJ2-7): DGGITQSPKYLFRKEGQNVTLSCEQNLNHDAMYWYRQDPGQGLRLIYYSQIVNDFQKGDIAEGYSVSREKKESFPLTVTSAQKNPTAFYLCASSSSENLRYEQYFGPGTRLTVT.

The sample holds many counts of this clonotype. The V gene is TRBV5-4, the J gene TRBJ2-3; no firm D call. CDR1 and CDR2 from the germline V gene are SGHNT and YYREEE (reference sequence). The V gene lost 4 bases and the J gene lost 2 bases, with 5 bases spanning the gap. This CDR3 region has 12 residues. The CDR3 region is CASSLYTDTQYF. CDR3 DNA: TGTGCCAGCAGCCTCTACACAGATACGCAGTATTTT.

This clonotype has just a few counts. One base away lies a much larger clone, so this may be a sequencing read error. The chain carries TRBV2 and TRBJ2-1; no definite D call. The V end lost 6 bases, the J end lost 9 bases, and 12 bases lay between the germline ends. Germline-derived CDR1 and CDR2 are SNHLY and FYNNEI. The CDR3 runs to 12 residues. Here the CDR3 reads CASSGVGSEQFF. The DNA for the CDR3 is TGTGCCAGCAGCGGAGTGGGATCTGAGCAGTTCTTC.

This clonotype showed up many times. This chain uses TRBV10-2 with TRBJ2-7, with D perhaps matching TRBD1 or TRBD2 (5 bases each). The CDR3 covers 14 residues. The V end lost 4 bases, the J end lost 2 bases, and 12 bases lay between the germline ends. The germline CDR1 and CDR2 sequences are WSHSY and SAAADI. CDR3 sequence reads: CASSGTGAAYEQYF. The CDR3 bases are TGCGCCAGCAGTGGGACCGGGGCAGCCTACGAGCAGTACTTC.

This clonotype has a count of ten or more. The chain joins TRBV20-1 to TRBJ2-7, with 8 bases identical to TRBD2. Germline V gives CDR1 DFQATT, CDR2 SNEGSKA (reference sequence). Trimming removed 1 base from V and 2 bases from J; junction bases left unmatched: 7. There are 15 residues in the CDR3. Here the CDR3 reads CSARATSGIAYEQYF. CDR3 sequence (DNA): TGCAGTGCTAGAGCCACTAGCGGTATAGCCTACGAGCAGTACTTC.

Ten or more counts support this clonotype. The CDR3: CASSLFPGGTDTQYF. CDR3 nucleotides: TGTGCCAGCAGCTTATTCCCTGGCGGCACAGATACGCAGTATTTT. The rearrangement links TRBV7-2 to TRBJ2-3; no clear D. The germline V gene has CDR1 SGHTA and CDR2 FQGNSA. Trimming pared 2 bases from V and 1 base from J, leaving 10 bases between. The CDR3 totals 15 residues. The full variable domain, with the rest looked up from reference TRBV7-2 and TRBJ2-3, is GAGVSQSPSNKVTEKGKDVELRCDPISGHTALYWYRQSLGQGLEFLIYFQGNSAPDKSGLPSDRFSAERTGGSVSTLTIQRTQQEDSAVYLCASSLFPGGTDTQYFGPGTRLTVL.

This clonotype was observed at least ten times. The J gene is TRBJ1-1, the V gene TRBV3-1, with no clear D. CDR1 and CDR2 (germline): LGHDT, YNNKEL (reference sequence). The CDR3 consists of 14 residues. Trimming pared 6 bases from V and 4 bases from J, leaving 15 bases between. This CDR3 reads CASSYGRRSTEAFF. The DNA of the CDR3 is TGTGCCAGCAGTTACGGAAGGAGGAGCACTGAAGCTTTCTTT.

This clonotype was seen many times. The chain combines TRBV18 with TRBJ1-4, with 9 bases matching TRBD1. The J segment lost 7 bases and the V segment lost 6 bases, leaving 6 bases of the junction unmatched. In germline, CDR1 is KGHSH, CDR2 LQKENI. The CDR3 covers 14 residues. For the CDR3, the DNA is TGTGCCAGCTCCCCAACAGGGGGCTTTGAAAAACTGTTTTTT. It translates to CASSPTGGFEKLFF.

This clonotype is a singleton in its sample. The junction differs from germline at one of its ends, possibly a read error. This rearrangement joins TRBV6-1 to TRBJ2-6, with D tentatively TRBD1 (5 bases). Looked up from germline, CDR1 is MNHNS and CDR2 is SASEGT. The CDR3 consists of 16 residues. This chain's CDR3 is CVSSDFDSSGANVLTF. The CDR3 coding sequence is TGTGTCAGCAGTGATTTTGATTCCTCTGGGGCCAACGTCCTTACTTTC.

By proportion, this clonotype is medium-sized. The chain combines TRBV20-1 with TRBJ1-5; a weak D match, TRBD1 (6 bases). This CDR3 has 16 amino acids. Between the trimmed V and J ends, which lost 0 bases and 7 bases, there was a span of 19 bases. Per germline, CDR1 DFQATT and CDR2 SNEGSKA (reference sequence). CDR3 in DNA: TGCAGTGCTAGAGATCTTCGGGGGGCTGGTACACAGCCCCAGCATTTT. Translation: CSARDLRGAGTQPQHF.

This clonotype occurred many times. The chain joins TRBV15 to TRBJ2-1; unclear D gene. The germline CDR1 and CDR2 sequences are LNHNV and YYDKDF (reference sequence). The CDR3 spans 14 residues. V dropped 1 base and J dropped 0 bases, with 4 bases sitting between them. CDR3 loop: CATSRAGSYNEQFF. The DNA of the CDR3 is TGTGCCACCAGCAGAGCGGGCTCCTACAATGAGCAGTTCTTC.

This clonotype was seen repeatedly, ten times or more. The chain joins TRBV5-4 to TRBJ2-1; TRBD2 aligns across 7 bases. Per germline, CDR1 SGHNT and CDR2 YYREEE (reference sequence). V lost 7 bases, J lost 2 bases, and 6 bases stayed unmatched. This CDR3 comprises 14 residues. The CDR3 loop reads CASALAAAYNEQFF. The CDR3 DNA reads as TGTGCCAGCGCTCTAGCGGCCGCCTACAATGAGCAGTTCTTC.

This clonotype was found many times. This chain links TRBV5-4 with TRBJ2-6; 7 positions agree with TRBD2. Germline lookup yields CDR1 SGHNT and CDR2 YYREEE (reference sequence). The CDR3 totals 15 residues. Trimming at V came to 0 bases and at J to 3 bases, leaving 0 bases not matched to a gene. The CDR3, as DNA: TGTGCCAGCAGCTTGGCTAGCGGTGGGGCCAACGTCCTGACTTTC. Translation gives CASSLASGGANVLTF.

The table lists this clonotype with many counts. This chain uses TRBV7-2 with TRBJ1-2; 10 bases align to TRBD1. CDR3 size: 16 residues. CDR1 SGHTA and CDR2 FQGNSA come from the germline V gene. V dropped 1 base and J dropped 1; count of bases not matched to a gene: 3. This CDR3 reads CASSLGGTGVNYGYTF. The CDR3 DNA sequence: TGTGCCAGCAGCTTAGGGGGGACAGGGGTTAACTATGGCTACACCTTC.

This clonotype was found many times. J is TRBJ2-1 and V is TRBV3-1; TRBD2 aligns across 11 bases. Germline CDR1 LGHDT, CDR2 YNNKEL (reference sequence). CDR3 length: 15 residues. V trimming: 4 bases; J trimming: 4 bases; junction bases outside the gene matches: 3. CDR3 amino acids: CASSRGTSGYNEQFF. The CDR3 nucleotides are TGTGCCAGCAGCCGCGGGACTAGCGGATACAATGAGCAGTTCTTC.

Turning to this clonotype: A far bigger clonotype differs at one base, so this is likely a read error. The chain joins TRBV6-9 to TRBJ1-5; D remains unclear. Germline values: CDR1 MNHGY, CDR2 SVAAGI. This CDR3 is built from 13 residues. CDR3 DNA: TGTGCCAGCAGTTACAATAGCAATCAGCCCAAGCATTTT. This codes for CASSYNSNQPKHF.